Below are 29 T cell receptor beta chains sequenced from a single sample in a study of T cells in Graves' hyperthyroidism and ophthalmopathy. Amplified TCR beta CDR3 regions derived from RNA transcripts. When the TCR CDR3 underwent first-round RT-PCR, the HTBI primer set was used. MiXCR, applied by TCRdb to the multiplex PCR reads, yields one record per CDR3 protein. The profile shows around 370,000 distinct CDR3 sequences, 18% of them singletons. Sequences were obtained from blood. The receptors come from a man aged 18-30 years with Graves' ophthalmopathy.

The rearrangement uses TRBV20-1 and TRBJ2-3; a possible D gene is TRBD2 (6 bases). CDR1 DFQATT and CDR2 SNEGSKA come from the germline V gene (reference sequence). With 5 bases removed from V and 2 bases from J, the gap between germline ends came to 20 bases. CDR3 length: 16 residues. CDR3 loop: CSADPGTGDFTDTQYF. The CDR3 DNA sequence: TGCAGTGCTGATCCCGGGACGGGGGATTTCACAGATACGCAGTATTTT.

This clonotype has ten or more counts. The chain recombines TRBV24-1 with TRBJ2-3, with 8 bases identical to TRBD1. Germline V gene lookup returns CDR1 KGHDR and CDR2 SFDVKD. The CDR3 covers 16 residues. Losses at the gene ends were 3 bases for V and 3 bases for J; bases not matched to a gene: 7. The CDR3 protein is CATSDPRQGWTDTQYF. In nucleotides, the CDR3 is TGTGCCACCAGTGATCCTCGACAGGGGTGGACAGATACGCAGTATTTT.

The chain carries TRBV5-1 and TRBJ2-3; 9 bases map to TRBD2. J gave up 2 bases and V 4 bases, and 8 bases lay outside the gene matches. Germline V gives CDR1 SGHRS, CDR2 YFSETQ. The CDR3 loop spans 16 amino acids. Here the CDR3 reads CASSRPSGANTDTQYF. CDR3 sequence (DNA): TGCGCCAGCAGCAGGCCTAGCGGGGCTAACACAGATACGCAGTATTTT.

The genes are TRBV5-1 and TRBJ1-2, with TRBD1 as a possible D gene (6 bases). Per germline, CDR1 SGHRS and CDR2 YFSETQ. The CDR3 is 18 residues long. V was pared by 2 bases and J by 2 bases, with 22 bases between. For the CDR3, the DNA is TGCGCCAGCAGCTTTCTTACCCGGGCAGGGGATGGCAACTATGGCTACACCTTC. Translated, it gives CASSFLTRAGDGNYGYTF.

The chain joins TRBV11-2 to TRBJ2-7; tentative D call: TRBD2 (7 bases). Deletions cut 1 base from V and 7 bases from J, with 17 bases between. CDR1 SGHAT and CDR2 FQNNGV come from the germline V gene. The CDR3 extends over 15 amino acids. The CDR3 coding sequence is TGTGCCAGCAGCTTAGTAGTCGGGGGGCCGGGTGAGCAGTACTTC. As protein: CASSLVVGGPGEQYF.

This clonotype was recorded many times. This rearrangement joins TRBV2 to TRBJ2-3, with a weak D call TRBD2 (6 bases). CDR1 and CDR2 (germline): SNHLY, FYNNEI. This CDR3 is built from 16 residues. With 0 bases removed from V and 1 base from J, the gap between germline ends came to 11 bases. For the CDR3, the DNA is TGTGCCAGCAGTGAAGCGGAGCGGGTAGGCACAGATACGCAGTATTTT. The encoded protein is CASSEAERVGTDTQYF.

The chain carries TRBV9 and TRBJ2-1; 11 positions agree with TRBD1. V trimming: 7 bases; J trimming: 2 bases; junction bases outside the gene matches: 5. Germline V gives CDR1 SGDLS, CDR2 YYNGEE. There are 15 residues in the CDR3. CDR3 protein: CASGPGQGAYNEQFF. CDR3 bases: TGTGCCAGCGGACCGGGACAGGGGGCCTACAATGAGCAGTTCTTC.

The sample holds a few counts of this clonotype. The genes are TRBV29-1 and TRBJ2-1, with 16 bases that match TRBD2. Germline lookup yields CDR1 SQVTM and CDR2 ANQGSEA. Trimming took 6 bases from V and 3 from J; bases not matched to a gene: 2. The CDR3 covers 15 residues. The CDR3, as DNA: TGCAGCGTGGGGACTAGCGGGGGGGACTACAATGAGCAGTTCTTC. Protein sequence: CSVGTSGGDYNEQFF.

This clonotype was picked up many times. The J gene is TRBJ2-3, the V gene TRBV25-1, with D possibly TRBD1 on 6 matching bases. Germline V lookup: CDR1 MGHDK, CDR2 SYGVNS. The CDR3 loop spans 17 amino acids. Trimming took 1 base from V and 3 from J, leaving 17 bases between them. This CDR3 reads CASSELAEKGVTDTQYF. Written as DNA, the CDR3 is TGTGCCAGCAGTGAATTGGCAGAAAAGGGGGTAACAGATACGCAGTATTTT.

This chain links TRBV3-1 with TRBJ2-2; 7 bases agree with TRBD2. Germline lookup yields CDR1 LGHDT and CDR2 YNNKEL (reference sequence). The V gene end was trimmed by 3 bases and the J gene end by 2 bases; junction bases not matched to a gene: 6. This CDR3 is built from 16 residues. The CDR3 here is CASSQTSSFNTGELFF. In DNA, the CDR3 is TGTGCCAGCAGCCAGACTAGCAGCTTTAACACCGGGGAGCTGTTTTTT. Based on the CDR3 plus reference TRBV3-1 and TRBJ2-2, the full variable domain is DTAVSQTPKYLVTQMGNDKSIKCEQNLGHDTMYWYKQDSKKFLKIMFSYNNKELIINETVPNRFSPKSPDKAHLNLHINSLELGDSAVYFCASSQTSSFNTGELFFGEGSRLTVL.

This clonotype showed up just a few times. V is TRBV9 and J is TRBJ2-1; TRBD1 agrees at 9 bases. The CDR3 sequence is 16 residues long. With 0 bases clipped from V and 6 bases from J, the junction kept 7 bases outside the gene matches. Per germline, CDR1 SGDLS and CDR2 YYNGEE. This CDR3 reads CASSVGGGQGINEQFF. In DNA form, the CDR3 reads TGTGCCAGCAGCGTAGGAGGGGGACAGGGCATCAATGAGCAGTTCTTC. Complete variable domain (other parts from reference TRBV9 and TRBJ2-1): DSGVTQTPKHLITATGQRVTLRCSPRSGDLSVYWYQQSLDQGLQFLIQYYNGEERAKGNILERFSAQQFPDLHSELNLSSLELGDSALYFCASSVGGGQGINEQFFGPGTRLTVL.

This clonotype showed up just a few times. This clone may be a read error of a much larger clone one base away. The CDR3 DNA follows: TGTGCCAGCAGTTCGACCTACAATGAGCAGTTCTTC. Amino acid sequence: CASSSTYNEQFF. The gene calls are TRBV28 and TRBJ2-1; D call uncertain. This CDR3 is built from 12 residues. V lost 4 bases and J 2 bases, leaving 3 bases between the germline ends. CDR1 and CDR2 from the germline V gene are MDHEN and SYDVKM.

At least ten counts were recorded for this clonotype. V is TRBV2 and J is TRBJ2-5, with D hard to call. With 6 bases removed from V and 5 bases from J, the gap between germline ends came to 16 bases. Germline CDR1 is SNHLY and CDR2 is FYNNEI. This CDR3 is 14 amino acids long. This chain's CDR3 is CASREWVNMETQYF. In DNA, the CDR3 is TGTGCCAGCAGGGAATGGGTGAATATGGAGACCCAGTACTTC.

This clonotype was seen a few times. V is TRBV6-2 or TRBV6-3 and J is TRBJ1-5, with a tentative D call TRBD1 (6 bases). V lost 5 bases and J lost 0, with 14 bases in between. The germline CDR1 and CDR2 sequences are MNHEY and SVGEGT. CDR3 length equals 16 residues. This CDR3 reads CASSTQTGYSNQPQHF. The CDR3 DNA reads as TGTGCCAGCAGTACCCAGACAGGATATAGCAATCAGCCCCAGCATTTT.

This clonotype was seen at least ten times. This chain connects TRBV10-3 to TRBJ1-1; D gene uncertain. Germline V CDR1 and CDR2: ENHRY, SYGVKD. The CDR3 has 13 amino acids. Trimming took 2 bases from V and 5 from J, leaving 9 bases between them. The CDR3: CAISEAEKTEAFF. CDR3 sequence (DNA): TGTGCCATCAGTGAGGCAGAAAAGACTGAAGCTTTCTTT.

This clonotype was found many times. The junction differs from germline at one of its ends, possibly a read error. The genes are TRBV5-1 and TRBJ2-7; 11 bases fit TRBD2. The CDR3 covers 14 residues. Germline V CDR1 and CDR2: SGHRS, YFSETQ. The CDR3 DNA follows: TGTGCCAGCAGCTTAGCGGGGGGGCCGTACGAGCAGTACTTC. It codes for CASSLAGGPYEQYF.

This clonotype was counted many times. J is TRBJ1-2 and V is TRBV12-3 or TRBV12-4; 9 bases fit TRBD1. Trimming cost V 5 bases and J 6 bases; bases outside gene matches: 10. The CDR3 is 15 amino acids. CDR3 region: CASSPRAGTGNGYTF. The CDR3 region has the DNA TGTGCCAGCAGTCCGAGAGCCGGGACAGGGAATGGCTACACCTTC.

The chain employs TRBV9 and TRBJ2-2; D possibly corresponds to TRBD2 (6 bases). Trimming left V 3 bases short and J 7 bases short, with 22 bases between. Germline CDR1 SGDLS, CDR2 YYNGEE. There are 17 residues in the CDR3. CDR3 residues: CASSAPTTGTWGGELFF. As DNA, the CDR3 is TGTGCCAGCAGCGCACCTACTACCGGGACTTGGGGCGGGGAGCTGTTTTTT.

The chain carries TRBV6-2 or TRBV6-3 and TRBJ2-2; D ambiguous. V was cut by 10 bases and J by 6 bases, with 9 bases left in between. CDR1 MNHEY and CDR2 SVGEGT come from the germline V gene. This CDR3 comprises 11 residues. The CDR3 is CATSTAGELFF. The DNA for the CDR3 is TGTGCCACCTCAACTGCCGGGGAGCTGTTTTTT.

V and J are TRBV10-3 and TRBJ2-3, with TRBD2 matching 14 bases. Germline trimming cut 6 bases from V and 0 bases from J; bases unmatched to any gene: 8. Germline CDR1 and CDR2: ENHRY and SYGVKD. The length of the CDR3 is 18 residues. The DNA for the CDR3 is TGTGCCATCAGGGGCCCGGGACTAGCGGGGGCTAGCACAGATACGCAGTATTTT. Protein sequence: CAIRGPGLAGASTDTQYF.

The CDR3 protein is CATSRDRGRASEAFF. The CDR3 nucleotides read TGTGCCACCAGCAGAGATCGGGGCAGGGCATCAGAAGCTTTCTTT. This rearrangement joins TRBV15 to TRBJ1-1; weak D call: TRBD1 (5 bases). In germline, CDR1 is LNHNV, CDR2 YYDKDF (reference sequence). The V and J ends lost 0 bases and 8 bases respectively, with 16 bases between them. The CDR3 spans 15 residues.

V is TRBV6-2 or TRBV6-3 and J is TRBJ2-7, with 7 bases matching TRBD1. V shed 5 bases and J 0 bases; nucleotides not matched to a gene: 7. The germline V gene encodes CDR1 MNHEY and CDR2 SVGEGT. The CDR3 is 15 residues long. The CDR3 protein is CASSDRVRRSYEQYF. CDR3 DNA: TGTGCCAGCAGTGACAGGGTCCGACGCTCCTACGAGCAGTACTTC.

This clonotype has more than one count but fewer than ten. The genes are TRBV10-3 and TRBJ2-3; 14 bases agree with TRBD2. The CDR3 is made up of 17 amino acids. V dropped 2 bases and J dropped 2; count of bases not matched to a gene: 3. Germline V gene sequence: CDR1 ENHRY, CDR2 SYGVKD. The CDR3 region is CAISEMTSGGATDTQYF. In nucleotides, the CDR3 is TGTGCCATCAGTGAGATGACTAGCGGGGGGGCCACAGATACGCAGTATTTT.

This clonotype was seen ten or more times. The chain has TRBV20-1 and TRBJ1-2; the D gene is possibly TRBD1 (6 bases). The germline V gene has CDR1 DFQATT and CDR2 SNEGSKA (reference sequence). V dropped 4 bases and J dropped 2 bases, with 11 bases sitting between them. The length of the CDR3 is 13 residues. CDR3 sequence: CSATSGHNYGYTF. CDR3 in DNA: TGCAGTGCTACTTCGGGACACAACTATGGCTACACCTTC.

The V call is TRBV24-1, the J call TRBJ2-1, with D perhaps TRBD1 (6 bases). CDR3 length equals 15 residues. V dropped 1 base and J dropped 11 bases, with 17 bases sitting between them. Germline CDR1 is KGHDR and CDR2 is SFDVKD. This CDR3 reads CATSDFGSRDIKQFF. CDR3 sequence (DNA): TGTGCCACCAGTGATTTCGGGTCCCGGGACATTAAGCAGTTCTTC.

The chain uses TRBV9 and TRBJ1-3; D gene unclear. Germline V gives CDR1 SGDLS, CDR2 YYNGEE. The CDR3 covers 15 residues. Between the trimmed V and J ends, which lost 4 bases and 0 bases, there was a span of 11 bases. The chain's CDR3 is CASSPRRLSGNTIYF. The CDR3, as DNA: TGTGCCAGCAGCCCCCGCAGGCTCTCTGGAAACACCATATATTTT.

This clonotype was seen a few times. The chain carries TRBV19 and TRBJ2-1; 7 bases line up with TRBD1. J was trimmed by 5 bases and V by 5 bases; bases with no gene match: 3. Per the germline V gene, CDR1 is LNHDA and CDR2 is SQIVND (reference sequence). The CDR3 extends over 13 amino acids. CDR3 sequence reads: CASSGTVDNEQFF. In DNA form, the CDR3 reads TGTGCCAGTAGTGGGACAGTAGACAATGAGCAGTTCTTC.

This clonotype has just a few counts. The rearrangement links TRBV28 to TRBJ2-5; TRBD1 or TRBD2 may be the D gene (7 bases each). Trimming pared 6 bases from V and 1 base from J, leaving 21 bases between. The length of the CDR3 is 17 residues. CDR1 and CDR2 (germline): MDHEN, SYDVKM. The CDR3 loop reads CASRGGSGVTLQETQYF. In nucleotides, the CDR3 is TGTGCCAGCAGAGGGGGCAGCGGGGTAACCCTCCAAGAGACCCAGTACTTC.

This clonotype was counted only a few times. The gene calls are TRBV2 and TRBJ2-1, with 9 bases aligning to TRBD1. Germline V lookup: CDR1 SNHLY, CDR2 FYNNEI. This CDR3 contains 14 residues. The J segment lost 9 bases and the V segment lost 5 bases, leaving 8 bases of the junction unmatched. CDR3 DNA: TGTGCCAGCAGTCCTACAGGGGGCTGGGGTGAGCAGTTCTTC. Amino acid sequence: CASSPTGGWGEQFF.